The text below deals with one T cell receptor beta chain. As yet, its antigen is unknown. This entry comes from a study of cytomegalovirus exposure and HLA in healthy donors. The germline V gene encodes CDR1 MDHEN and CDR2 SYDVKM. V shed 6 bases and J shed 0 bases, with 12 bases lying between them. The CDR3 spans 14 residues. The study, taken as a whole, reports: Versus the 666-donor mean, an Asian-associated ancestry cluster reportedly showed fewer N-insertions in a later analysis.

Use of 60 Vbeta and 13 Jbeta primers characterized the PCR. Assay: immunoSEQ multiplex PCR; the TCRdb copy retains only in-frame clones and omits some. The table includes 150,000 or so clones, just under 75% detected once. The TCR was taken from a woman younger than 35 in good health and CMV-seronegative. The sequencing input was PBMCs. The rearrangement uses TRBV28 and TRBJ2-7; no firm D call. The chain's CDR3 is CASRSPRSSYEQYF. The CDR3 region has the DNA TGTGCCAGCAGAAGCCCTAGGTCCTCCTACGAGCAGTACTTC.